This T cell receptor (beta chain) was captured by sequencing in a study of graft-versus-host responses after intestinal transplantation. Measured with immunoSEQ multiplex PCR; TCRdb has only the in-frame clones, and not every one. There are over 100,000 clones in the sample; about 90% occur only once, and roughly 0.9% lies in the top ten. J lost 5 bases, V lost 4 bases, and 6 bases had no gene match. Germline-derived CDR1 and CDR2 are SNHLY and FYNNEI. The CDR3 is 15 residues long. This clone was seen a single time. The antigen remains unidentified. General study points: Association was observed between peak circulating GvH clone levels and early post-transplant HvG declines. Some patients had graft-donor T cell macrochimerism. In their allografts, the ratios of graft-versus-host to host-versus-graft T cell clones were high.

This chain uses TRBV2 with TRBJ2-2, with 8 nucleotides matching TRBD1. The clonotype comes from a human donor who received an intestinal transplant. Source: unstimulated CD4+ T cells sorted from spleen or lymph node cells, taken before intestinal transplant. CDR3 DNA: TGTGCCAGCAGTGTCTCGGACAGGGCAACCGGGGAGCTGTTTTTT. This sequence encodes CASSVSDRATGELFF.